A single sample gave rise to the 9 T cell receptor beta chains below, sequenced in a study of human T cells and chemical hapten exposure. One entry per CDR3 protein results from TCRdb running MiXCR on the RACE reads. The sample comprises some 88,000 distinct CDR3 sequences, 8% to 13% of which are singletons, and under 2.5% rests with the top ten. Time point in this sample: patch test 2, 6 weeks after DPC sensitization. Treatment meaning: therapeutic diphenylcyclopropenone sensitization with weekly scalp DPC. The material sequenced was whole blood, taken in connection with sensitization to the hapten diphenylcyclopropenone (DPC). These receptor sequences come from a man aged 35 to 55 with alopecia areata. Some clones in this sample may be carry-over from other donors' samples.

This clonotype was observed at least ten times. The chain uses TRBV12-3 or TRBV12-4 and TRBJ2-1; TRBD2 matches 8 bases. Trimming took 5 bases from V and 8 from J; bases not matched to a gene: 8. The CDR3 extends over 14 amino acids. CDR3 residues: CASSLGGLEYEQFF. CDR3 bases: TGTGCCAGCAGTCTCGGGGGACTAGAGTATGAGCAGTTCTTC.

This clonotype was recorded a few times. Written as DNA, the CDR3 is TGTGCCAGCAGCCCACGCTCGAGGACTAGCGGGAGGGCCACGTTCTTC. Amino acid sequence: CASSPRSRTSGRATFF. The genes are TRBV7-2 and TRBJ2-1, with 15 positions matching TRBD2. The V gene's germline CDR1 is SGHTA and CDR2 FQGNSA. The CDR3 is made up of 16 amino acids. Trimming took 5 bases from V and 15 from J; bases not matched to a gene: 14.

The V and J genes are TRBV30 and TRBJ2-3, with TRBD2 matching 12 bases. The CDR3 covers 16 residues. V trimming: 6 bases; J trimming: 0 bases; junction bases outside the gene matches: 7. Germline loops: CDR1 GTSNPN, CDR2 SVGIG (reference sequence). CDR3 nucleotides: TGTGCCTGCGAGACTAGCGGGAGTATTAGCACAGATACGCAGTATTTT. Protein product: CACETSGSISTDTQYF.

This clonotype was seen at least ten times. The V gene is TRBV20-1, the J gene TRBJ2-5, with D possibly TRBD2 on 5 matching bases. Germline V lookup: CDR1 DFQATT, CDR2 SNEGSKA (reference sequence). V was pared by 0 bases and J by 2 bases, with 10 bases between. There are 14 residues in the CDR3. Written as DNA, the CDR3 is TGCAGTGCTAGAGATGGAAGCGGTCAAGAGACCCAGTACTTC. Its protein is CSARDGSGQETQYF.

The genes are TRBV13 and TRBJ2-2, with TRBD2 matching over 13 bases. V gave up 5 bases and J gave up 7 bases; unmatched junction bases: 13. Germline values: CDR1 PRHDT, CDR2 FYEKMQ (reference sequence). The CDR3 extends over 18 amino acids. The CDR3 loop is CASSRTRLAGGGDGELFF. The CDR3 DNA follows: TGTGCCAGCAGCCGAACTAGACTAGCGGGAGGAGGCGACGGGGAGCTGTTTTTT.

The rearrangement uses TRBV2 and TRBJ2-1, with 10 bases lining up with TRBD2. Looked up from germline, CDR1 is SNHLY and CDR2 is FYNNEI. This CDR3 has 14 residues. Trimming removed 10 bases from V and 12 bases from J; junction bases left unmatched: 15. CDR3 sequence: CATYLAGVGSGQFF. The CDR3 bases are TGTGCCACCTACCTAGCGGGGGTAGGGTCTGGGCAGTTCTTC.

This clonotype was counted a few times. The chain combines TRBV28 with TRBJ1-5, with no clear D. With 4 bases removed from V and 4 bases from J, the gap between germline ends came to 5 bases. Germline assignment: CDR1 MDHEN and CDR2 SYDVKM. This CDR3 is built from 12 residues. CDR3 in DNA: TGTGCCAGCAGTTGGGGTAATCAGCCCCAGCATTTT. Translation gives CASSWGNQPQHF.

This clonotype was observed a few times. CDR3 protein: CASSGHLRTQYF. DNA of the CDR3: TGTGCCAGCAGCGGCCACCTTCGGACCCAGTACTTC. This chain links TRBV9 with TRBJ2-5; D not resolved. The CDR3 contains 12 residues. Trimming pared 3 bases from V and 7 bases from J, leaving 10 bases between. Germline V gives CDR1 SGDLS, CDR2 YYNGEE.

The genes are TRBV4-3 and TRBJ1-4; TRBD1 matches 7 bases. After removal of 4 bases from V and 4 bases from J, the junction contained 6 bases not matched to a gene. There are 15 residues in the CDR3. The V gene's germline CDR1 is LGHNA and CDR2 YSLEER. Here the CDR3 DNA reads TGCGCCAGCAGCCTTGGACAGGAGTTTAATGAAAAACTGTTTTTT. Translated, it gives CASSLGQEFNEKLFF.